This T cell receptor beta chain stems from a study of blood T cell repertoires in COVID-19 (dated by TCRdb to between 2020 and 2021). As for the study more broadly: Samples covering the acute and convalescent phases of COVID-19 were provided by collaborators in the United States, Italy and Spain. The prospective study material was composed of cDNA or gDNA derived from T cells, B-cell-depleted T cells, or PBMCs. Deeply sampled blood TCRbeta repertoires from subjects exposed to, actively infected with, or recovered from COVID-19 were included in the dataset. The repertoires were released in a freely available public database meant as a resource for research on the immune response to SARS-CoV-2. Samples came from the ongoing ImmuneRACE study (first 160 participants) plus 1,254 subjects from 6 global collaborators. A de-identified subject ID, COVID-19 status, age in years and sex were almost always included in the sample metadata. HLA class I and class II types, where available, came from metadata supplied by the sample provider rather than from assay-based typing.

Overall results and qualifications from the work: The amount of clinical and demographic metadata varied by source and participant and was provided uncurated.

Measured from the cysteine to the phenylalanine, the CDR3 is 15 residues long. Only CDR3 DNA is held: 45 bases, read in frame from base 1. For CDR1 and CDR2, the germline V gene lists SGHRS and YFSETQ. V is pruned by 4 bases and J by 6 bases, leaving 9 bases of the junction without a gene match. TCRbeta CDR3 regions were amplified from genomic DNA by means of the immunoSEQ Assay, a bias-controlled multiplex PCR. The published analysis was carried out like this. The number of nucleated cells in each sample was estimated from the amplification of reference gene primers within the assay. To quantify the absolute abundance of each unique TCRbeta CDR3 rearrangement, sequence reads were collapsed and filtered. Productive Simpson clonality was computed per sample as the square root of Simpson's diversity index over productive rearrangements. TCRdb stores this immuneACCESS table with in-frame sequences only. Part of the clones is absent; in the studies checked, under half of the shortfall reflects unresolved V genes, and no reason is known for the rest. V, J and clone size are those of that table, while D and trimming were read from the DNA. This sample gives 180,000 or so clones in total; approximately 78% of them show up just once. About an eighth of the sample is held by the ten biggest clonotypes.

Regarding this clone: Its antigen remains unidentified. No per-base quality is available; no much larger clone lies one base away.

At one collaborating source in Seattle, patients were enrolled during active infection and were followed longitudinally through the course of disease. The collaborating institutions used their own protocols to collect whole blood in K2EDTA tubes. For TCRbeta analysis, collaborator samples were shipped as frozen whole blood, as isolated PBMCs, or as DNA extracted from either sample type. This chain joins TRBV5-1 to TRBJ1-5; 8 bases in between match TRBD1. Sequencing was done on a sample of peripheral blood. This clonotype originated in a woman of 80 years or more with COVID-19, enrolled during active disease. At the DNA level, the sequence is TGCGCCAGCAGCCTCGGGGGACAGGCGGGTCAGCCCCAGCATTTT. Translated, it reads CASSLGGQAGQPQHF.